The next 24 T cell receptor beta chains were all read from a single sample in a study of kidney transplant recipient with SARS-CoV-2 infection. TCRdb reprocessed the reads with MiXCR, giving one entry per CDR3 protein. The data hold 250,000 or so distinct CDR3 sequences, with less than 35% observed a single time. Here the sequenced sample was a blood sample, taken at baseline and between days 110 and 120 from a kidney transplant recipient. These receptors came from a young adult male patient who had COVID-19 and was a kidney transplant recipient. Part of the T cells may come from the graft donor.

This clonotype occurred many times. This chain's CDR3 is CASSQRPLGGSYEQYF. CDR3 coding DNA: TGTGCCAGCAGTCAACGCCCACTTGGGGGCTCCTACGAGCAGTACTTC. The chain joins TRBV27 to TRBJ2-7; tentatively, D is TRBD1 or TRBD2 (5 bases each). V shed 5 bases and J shed 0 bases, with 17 bases lying between them. The CDR3 extends over 16 amino acids. Per germline, CDR1 MNHEY and CDR2 SMNVEV (reference sequence).

This clonotype was seen at least ten times. The rearrangement uses TRBV4-3 and TRBJ1-5; D possibly corresponds to TRBD1 (5 bases). The CDR3 runs to 19 residues. Germline values: CDR1 LGHNA, CDR2 YSLEER. V was shortened by 0 bases and J by 2 bases, with 20 bases between the two germline ends. Written as DNA, the CDR3 is TGCGCCAGCAGCCAAGACGCCCCGGAGGGGCCTGGGGGCAATCAGCCCCAGCATTTT. This sequence encodes CASSQDAPEGPGGNQPQHF.

This clonotype appeared many times. The chain employs TRBV5-1 and TRBJ1-1; 8 bases fit TRBD1. The trim removed 2 bases at V and 7 bases at J, leaving 10 bases unmatched. This CDR3 comprises 15 residues. Germline CDR1 is SGHRS and CDR2 is YFSETQ. In DNA, the CDR3 is TGCGCCAGCAGCTTATCTACCGCTGGACAGGGTGAAGCTTTCTTT. This translates into CASSLSTAGQGEAFF.

About this clonotype itself: This could be a read error, since a much larger clone is one nucleotide away. V gene TRBV7-9 combines with J gene TRBJ2-7; TRBD2 is a possible D gene (5 bases). The CDR3 runs to 11 residues. CDR1 and CDR2 (germline): SEHNR, FQNEAQ (reference sequence). V lost 10 bases, J lost 6 bases, and 13 bases lay in between. The CDR3 nucleotides are TGTGCCATCAGGACTGGTGGCGAGCAGTACTTC. Protein: CAIRTGGEQYF.

The genes are TRBV10-1 and TRBJ1-2; D remains ambiguous. Germline V CDR1 and CDR2: WNHNN, SYGVQD (reference sequence). The V end was cut by 5 bases, the J end by 4 bases, with 23 bases between. The CDR3 has 17 residues. CDR3 loop: CASSTMLRSRKTYGYTF. CDR3 nucleotides: TGCGCCAGCAGTACTATGCTAAGATCGCGAAAGACCTATGGCTACACCTTC.

This clonotype was seen only a few times. A much larger clone is a single base away; this may be a read error. The chain is built from TRBV18 and TRBJ1-2, with a possible D match to TRBD1 (5 bases). The CDR3 is made up of 13 amino acids. Germline V CDR1 and CDR2: KGHSH, LQKENI. The CDR3 bases are TGTGCCGGCTCTTGGACACTCGACTATGGCTACACCTTC. It specifies CAGSWTLDYGYTF. The full variable domain, with the rest looked up from reference TRBV18 and TRBJ1-2, is NAGVMQNPRHLVRRRGQEARLRCSPMKGHSHVYWYRQLPEEGLKFMVYLQKENIIDESGMPKERFSAEFPKEGPSILRIQQVVRGDSAAYFCAGSWTLDYGYTFGSGTRLTVV.

With respect to this clonotype: Possible read error: a much larger clone is one base away. This rearrangement joins TRBV6-6 to TRBJ1-2; tentatively, D is TRBD1 (5 bases). Trimming took 8 bases from V and 4 from J, leaving 26 bases between them. The CDR3 contains 17 residues. CDR1 MNHNY and CDR2 SVGAGI come from the germline V gene (reference sequence). The CDR3, as DNA: TGTGCCAGCGGTAAGGGCACAGGTGGGAGAAAGACCTATGGCTACACCTTC. Its translation: CASGKGTGGRKTYGYTF.

In its sample, this clonotype was seen many times. J is TRBJ1-4 and V is TRBV4-2, with D hard to call. Germline V gene lookup returns CDR1 LGHNA and CDR2 YNFKEQ. V shed 0 bases and J shed 8 bases, with 13 bases lying between them. This CDR3 has 15 residues. The CDR3 is CASSQDDIAGEKLFF. The CDR3 DNA reads as TGTGCCAGCAGCCAAGATGACATCGCGGGGGAAAAACTGTTTTTT.

This clonotype was detected a few times. The rearrangement joins TRBV24-1 to TRBJ2-1; 13 nucleotides align to TRBD2. The V segment lost 2 bases and the J segment 4 bases; nucleotides outside the gene matches: 1. The CDR3 is 16 amino acids. Germline assignment: CDR1 KGHDR and CDR2 SFDVKD. CDR3 amino acids: CATSDWTSGGYNEQFF. CDR3 sequence (DNA): TGTGCCACCAGTGATTGGACTAGCGGGGGTTACAATGAGCAGTTCTTC.

This clonotype occurred once. A much larger clone differs by one base, so this may be a read error. This chain connects TRBV11-3 to TRBJ1-2; D remains ambiguous. The CDR3 length is 17 residues. Germline lookup yields CDR1 SGHNT and CDR2 YENEEA. Trimming left V 5 bases short and J 4 bases short, with 23 bases between. CDR3 sequence reads: CASSMYFDLGKTYGYTF. As DNA, the CDR3 is TGTGCCAGCAGCATGTATTTCGATCTCGGAAAGACCTATGGCTACACCTTC.

This clonotype was seen many times. V gene TRBV3-1 combines with J gene TRBJ2-2, with D possibly matching TRBD1 (6 bases). Germline CDR1 and CDR2: LGHDT and YNNKEL (reference sequence). The ends were cut back, 2 bases at V and 8 bases at J, with 12 bases in the middle. CDR3 length: 14 residues. The CDR3 is CASSQHYREGELFF. Here the CDR3 DNA reads TGTGCCAGCAGCCAACATTACAGGGAAGGGGAGCTGTTTTTT.

V gene TRBV11-2 combines with J gene TRBJ2-1; D is ambiguous. The V and J ends lost 1 base and 5 bases respectively, with 9 bases between them. From germline, CDR1 is SGHAT and CDR2 FQNNGV. The CDR3 is made up of 14 amino acids. The CDR3 nucleotides read TGTGCCAGCAGCTTAGGAAGACTCAACAATGAGCAGTTCTTC. Protein product: CASSLGRLNNEQFF.

This clonotype was seen a few times. The chain links TRBV25-1 to TRBJ2-1; perhaps TRBD2 as D (5 bases). Germline loops: CDR1 MGHDK, CDR2 SYGVNS. This CDR3 has 16 amino acids. V was trimmed by 0 bases and J by 0 bases, leaving 9 bases between them. CDR3 region: CASSEYTGSSYNEQFF. The CDR3 DNA sequence: TGTGCCAGCAGTGAATATACGGGGAGCTCCTACAATGAGCAGTTCTTC.

This clonotype has at least ten counts. The chain carries TRBV2 and TRBJ1-2; a weak D match, TRBD1 (6 bases). CDR3 length: 13 residues. Trimming took off 4 bases at V and 6 bases at J, with 12 bases between the two ends. Looked up from germline, CDR1 is SNHLY and CDR2 is FYNNEI. The CDR3 sequence is CASSGAGDDGYTF. The CDR3 DNA reads as TGTGCCAGCAGTGGCGCAGGGGATGATGGCTACACCTTC.

This clonotype was seen a handful of times. This sequence joins TRBV27 and TRBJ1-1; D possibly corresponds to TRBD1 (5 bases). V gave up 5 bases and J gave up 1 base, with 14 bases separating them. The CDR3 length is 15 residues. Germline CDR1 reads MNHEY; CDR2 reads SMNVEV (reference sequence). The CDR3 DNA reads TGTGCCAGCAGTCCTGGACAACCGGGGAACACTGAAGCTTTCTTT. It encodes CASSPGQPGNTEAFF.

In this sample, this clonotype turned up many times. The chain is built from TRBV18 and TRBJ1-6; a possible D gene is TRBD1 (5 bases). V was cut by 5 bases and J by 8 bases, with 16 bases left in between. Germline CDR1 and CDR2: KGHSH and LQKENI. The CDR3 covers 15 residues. CDR3 in DNA: TGTGCCAGCTCAACCCTTACAGGAAAAGATTCACCCCTCCACTTT. It codes for CASSTLTGKDSPLHF. Using reference TRBV18 and TRBJ1-6 for the parts outside the CDR3, the full variable domain is NAGVMQNPRHLVRRRGQEARLRCSPMKGHSHVYWYRQLPEEGLKFMVYLQKENIIDESGMPKERFSAEFPKEGPSILRIQQVVRGDSAAYFCASSTLTGKDSPLHFGNGTRLTVT.

The chain employs TRBV3-1 and TRBJ1-2; the D is unclear. Trimming stripped 5 bases from V and 4 bases from J, with 23 bases between. Germline assignment: CDR1 LGHDT and CDR2 YNNKEL (reference sequence). The length of the CDR3 is 17 residues. DNA for the CDR3: TGTGCCAGCAGCGGGAGCTCCGCCCTTCGAAAGACCTATGGCTACACCTTC. This gives the protein CASSGSSALRKTYGYTF.

This clonotype was detected only a few times. The genes are TRBV5-8 and TRBJ1-2, with D unresolved. The germline V gene encodes CDR1 SGHTS and CDR2 YDEGEE. Trimming took off 7 bases at V and 4 bases at J, with 23 bases between the two ends. This CDR3 has 16 amino acids. CDR3 protein: CASPPYHPRKTYGYTF. CDR3 bases: TGTGCCAGCCCGCCTTATCATCCACGAAAGACCTATGGCTACACCTTC.

The rearrangement links TRBV28 to TRBJ2-3; 7 bases match TRBD1. CDR3 length equals 14 residues. The trim removed 8 bases at V and 3 bases at J, leaving 8 bases unmatched. CDR1 is MDHEN and CDR2 is SYDVKM in the germline V gene. The CDR3 region has the DNA TGTGCCAGCCGGAGACAGGGAGCAACAGATACGCAGTATTTT. Amino acids: CASRRQGATDTQYF.

The chain's CDR3 is CASSMRNKAGKAYGYTF. The CDR3 bases are TGTGCCAGCAGCATGCGGAATAAGGCTGGGAAGGCCTATGGCTACACCTTC. This sequence joins TRBV11-1 and TRBJ1-2; no definite D call. The germline CDR1 and CDR2 sequences are SGHAT and FQDESV (reference sequence). V lost 5 bases and J 4 bases, leaving 23 bases between the germline ends. The CDR3 runs to 17 residues.

This clonotype was observed at least ten times. The CDR3 nucleotides read TGTGCCAGCAGCCCCATGGGGACAGGCGGGGAGCTGTTTTTT. It translates to CASSPMGTGGELFF. The rearrangement uses TRBV7-9 and TRBJ2-2; the match to TRBD1 covers 8 bases. V lost 5 bases to trimming and J lost 7 bases; unmatched junction nucleotides: 6. Per the germline V gene, CDR1 is SEHNR and CDR2 is FQNEAQ (reference sequence). The CDR3 runs 14 residues.

The rearrangement links TRBV7-2 to TRBJ2-3, with D possibly matching TRBD2 (5 bases). The CDR3 is 17 residues long. Germline V gives CDR1 SGHTA, CDR2 FQGNSA. The V and J ends lost 4 bases and 3 bases respectively, with 20 bases between them. The DNA of the CDR3 is TGTGCCAGCAGCTCCCCCCCCGGACGGAGGAATACAGATACGCAGTATTTT. Translation: CASSSPPGRRNTDTQYF.

The chain has TRBV6-2 or TRBV6-3 and TRBJ1-3; D unclear. The V gene's germline CDR1 is MNHEY and CDR2 SVGEGT. Trimming pared 5 bases from V and 1 base from J, leaving 15 bases between. The CDR3 sequence is 16 residues long. CDR3 region: CASSGGLDPSGNTIYF. As DNA, the CDR3 is TGTGCCAGCAGTGGCGGACTGGATCCATCTGGAAACACCATATATTTT.

On this clonotype itself: A much larger clone lies a single base off, so this may be a read error. The genes are TRBV12-3 or TRBV12-4 and TRBJ2-7; possibly TRBD1 for D (6 bases). V gave up 7 bases and J gave up 3 bases, with 10 bases separating them. CDR3 length: 12 amino acids. The CDR3 loop reads CASNYRVYEQYF. The CDR3 DNA sequence: TGTGCCAGCAATTACAGGGTCTACGAGCAGTACTTC.